This T cell receptor (beta chain) comes out of a study of shared clonotypes between healthy human individuals. Adult donors, all healthy and HIV-negative, had no recent acute infections or vaccinations. Trimming stripped 9 bases from V and 4 bases from J, with 22 bases between. This CDR3 spans 15 amino acids. Germline loops: CDR1 MGHRA, CDR2 YSYEKL. Sequenced by immunoSEQ multiplex PCR; TCRdb stores in-frame clones only, minus some. Of 530,000 or so clones in the sample, over 75% were seen once. The origin of this receptor is a woman aged 40-49 years in good health. Some clones in this sample may be carry-over from other donors' samples. This chain links TRBV4-1 with TRBJ2-7, with D possibly TRBD1 on 6 matching bases. What was sequenced was PBMCs. CDR3 protein: CASSLLWARGYEQYF. The CDR3 nucleotides read TGCGCCAGTTCCCTCCTCTGGGCCAGGGGATACGAGCAGTACTTC.